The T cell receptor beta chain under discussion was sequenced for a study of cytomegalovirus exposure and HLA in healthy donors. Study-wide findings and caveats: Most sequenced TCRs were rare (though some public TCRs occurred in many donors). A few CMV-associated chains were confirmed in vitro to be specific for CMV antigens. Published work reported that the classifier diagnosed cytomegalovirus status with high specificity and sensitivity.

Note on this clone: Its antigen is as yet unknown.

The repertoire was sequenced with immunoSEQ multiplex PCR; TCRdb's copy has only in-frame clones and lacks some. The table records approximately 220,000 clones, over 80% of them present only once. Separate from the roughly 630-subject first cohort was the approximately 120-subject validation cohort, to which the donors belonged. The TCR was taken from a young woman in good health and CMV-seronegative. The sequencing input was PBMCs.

The CDR3 is CASSPWERVNTGELFF. The CDR3 nucleotides read TGTGCCAGCAGTCCCTGGGAGCGGGTGAACACCGGGGAGCTGTTTTTT. The chain combines TRBV11-1 with TRBJ2-2; tentatively, D is TRBD2 (6 bases). Germline loops: CDR1 SGHAT, CDR2 FQDESV (reference sequence). The CDR3 contains 16 residues. The V end lost 6 bases, the J end lost 1 base, and 15 bases lay between the germline ends.